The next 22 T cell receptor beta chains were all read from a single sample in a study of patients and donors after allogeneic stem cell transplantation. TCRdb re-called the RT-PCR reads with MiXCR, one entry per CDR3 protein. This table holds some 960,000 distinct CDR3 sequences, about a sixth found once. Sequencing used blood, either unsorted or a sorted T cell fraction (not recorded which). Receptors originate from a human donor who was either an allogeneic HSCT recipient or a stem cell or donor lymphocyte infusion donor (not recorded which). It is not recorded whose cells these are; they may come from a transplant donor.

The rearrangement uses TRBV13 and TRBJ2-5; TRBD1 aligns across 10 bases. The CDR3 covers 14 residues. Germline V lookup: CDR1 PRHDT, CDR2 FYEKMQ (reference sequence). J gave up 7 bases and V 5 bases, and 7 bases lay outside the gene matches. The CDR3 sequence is CASSVTGTGVTQYF. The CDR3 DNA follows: TGTGCCAGCAGCGTGACCGGGACAGGGGTGACCCAGTACTTC.

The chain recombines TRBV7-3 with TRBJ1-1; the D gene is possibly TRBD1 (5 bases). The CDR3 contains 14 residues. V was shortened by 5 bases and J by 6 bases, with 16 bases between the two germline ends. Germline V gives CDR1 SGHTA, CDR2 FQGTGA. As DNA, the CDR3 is TGTGCCAGCAGCCCCAGTCAGGGAAGAGCTGAAGCTTTCTTT. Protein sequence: CASSPSQGRAEAFF.

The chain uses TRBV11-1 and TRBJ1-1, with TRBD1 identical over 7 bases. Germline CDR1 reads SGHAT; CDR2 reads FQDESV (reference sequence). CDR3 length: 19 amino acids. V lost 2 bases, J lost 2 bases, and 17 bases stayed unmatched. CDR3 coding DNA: TGTGCCAGCAGCTTACTCTGGAATGTAGACAGGGAATATAACACTGAAGCTTTCTTT. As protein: CASSLLWNVDREYNTEAFF.

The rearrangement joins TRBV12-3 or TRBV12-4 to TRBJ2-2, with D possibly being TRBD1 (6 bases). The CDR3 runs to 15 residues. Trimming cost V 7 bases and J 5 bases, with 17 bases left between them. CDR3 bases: TGTGCCAGCACTACAGGGTGGGCCGGGACCGGGGAGCTGTTTTTT. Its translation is CASTTGWAGTGELFF.

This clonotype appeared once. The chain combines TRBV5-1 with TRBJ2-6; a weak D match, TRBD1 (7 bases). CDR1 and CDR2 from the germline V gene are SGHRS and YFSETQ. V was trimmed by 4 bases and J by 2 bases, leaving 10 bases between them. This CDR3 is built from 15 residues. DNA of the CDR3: TGCGCCAGCAGCGGAGGGGGCCCTGGGGCCAACGTCCTGACTTTC. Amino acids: CASSGGGPGANVLTF.

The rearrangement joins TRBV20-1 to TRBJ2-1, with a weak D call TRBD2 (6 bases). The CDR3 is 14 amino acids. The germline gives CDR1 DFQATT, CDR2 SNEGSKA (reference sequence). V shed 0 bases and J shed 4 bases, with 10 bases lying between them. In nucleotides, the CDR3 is TGCAGTGCTAGAGAGGGAGGCTTTTACAATGAGCAGTTCTTC. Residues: CSAREGGFYNEQFF.

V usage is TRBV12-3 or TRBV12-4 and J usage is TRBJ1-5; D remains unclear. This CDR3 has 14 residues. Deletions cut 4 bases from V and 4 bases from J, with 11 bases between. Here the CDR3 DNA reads TGTGCCAGCAGTTCCGGACGTCTTAATCAGCCCCAGCATTTT. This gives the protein CASSSGRLNQPQHF.

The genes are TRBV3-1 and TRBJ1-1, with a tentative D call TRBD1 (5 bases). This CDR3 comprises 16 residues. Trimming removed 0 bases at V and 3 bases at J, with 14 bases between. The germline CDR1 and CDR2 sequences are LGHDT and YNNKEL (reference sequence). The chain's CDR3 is CASSQDLGEVYTEAFF. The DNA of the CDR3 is TGTGCCAGCAGCCAAGATCTAGGGGAAGTCTACACTGAAGCTTTCTTT.

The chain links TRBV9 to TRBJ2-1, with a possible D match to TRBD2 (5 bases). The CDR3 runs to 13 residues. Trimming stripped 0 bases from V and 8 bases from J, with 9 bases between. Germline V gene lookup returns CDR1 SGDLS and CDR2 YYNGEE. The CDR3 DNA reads TGTGCCAGCAGCGTAGGGCTAGCCTATGAGCAGTTCTTC. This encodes CASSVGLAYEQFF.

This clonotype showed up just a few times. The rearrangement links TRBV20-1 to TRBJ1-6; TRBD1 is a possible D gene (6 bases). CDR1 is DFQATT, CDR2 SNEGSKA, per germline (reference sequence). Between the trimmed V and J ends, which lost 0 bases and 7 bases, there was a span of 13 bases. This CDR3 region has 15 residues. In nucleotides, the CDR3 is TGCAGTGCTAGAGATAAAGGGACATGGAATTCACCCCTCCACTTT. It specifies CSARDKGTWNSPLHF.

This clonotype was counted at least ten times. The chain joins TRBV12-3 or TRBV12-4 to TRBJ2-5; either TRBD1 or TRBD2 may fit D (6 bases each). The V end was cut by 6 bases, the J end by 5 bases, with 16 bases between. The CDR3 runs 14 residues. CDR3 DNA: TGTGCCAGCAGAAACGGGGGCCCAAGGGAGACCCAGTACTTC. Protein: CASRNGGPRETQYF.

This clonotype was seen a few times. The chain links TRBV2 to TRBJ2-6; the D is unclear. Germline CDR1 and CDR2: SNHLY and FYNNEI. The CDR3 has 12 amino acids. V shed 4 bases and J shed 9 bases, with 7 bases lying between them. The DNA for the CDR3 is TGTGCCAGCAGTGGAACTTACAACGTCCTGACTTTC. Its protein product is CASSGTYNVLTF.

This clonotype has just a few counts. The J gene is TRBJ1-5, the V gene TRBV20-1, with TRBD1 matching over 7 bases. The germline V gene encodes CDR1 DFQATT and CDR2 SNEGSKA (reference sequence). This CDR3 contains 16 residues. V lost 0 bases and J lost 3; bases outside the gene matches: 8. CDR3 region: CSARDPARGDNQPQHF. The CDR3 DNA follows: TGCAGTGCTAGAGATCCGGCCAGGGGGGACAATCAGCCCCAGCATTTT.

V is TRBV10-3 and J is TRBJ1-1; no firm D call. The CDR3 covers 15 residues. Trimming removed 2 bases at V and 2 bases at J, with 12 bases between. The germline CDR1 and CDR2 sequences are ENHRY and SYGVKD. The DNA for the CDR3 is TGTGCCATCAGTGAGCGCCGACTGGGAAACACTGAAGCTTTCTTT. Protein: CAISERRLGNTEAFF.

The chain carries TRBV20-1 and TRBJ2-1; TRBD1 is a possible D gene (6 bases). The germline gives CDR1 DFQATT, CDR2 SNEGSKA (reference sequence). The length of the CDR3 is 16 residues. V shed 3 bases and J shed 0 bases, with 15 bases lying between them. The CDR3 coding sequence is TGCAGTGCTAGGGACGGGACACAGAGCTCCTACAATGAGCAGTTCTTC. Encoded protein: CSARDGTQSSYNEQFF.

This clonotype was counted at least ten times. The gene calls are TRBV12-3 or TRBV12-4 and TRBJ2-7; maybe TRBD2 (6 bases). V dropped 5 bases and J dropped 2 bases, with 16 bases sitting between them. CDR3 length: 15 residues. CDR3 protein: CASSPGLALAYEQYF. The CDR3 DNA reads TGTGCCAGCAGTCCGGGGCTAGCGTTGGCCTACGAGCAGTACTTC.

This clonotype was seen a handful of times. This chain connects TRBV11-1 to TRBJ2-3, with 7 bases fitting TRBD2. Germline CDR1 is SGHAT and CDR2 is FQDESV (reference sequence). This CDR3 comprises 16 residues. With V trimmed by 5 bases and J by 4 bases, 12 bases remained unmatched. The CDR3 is CASSPRTRSDSDTQYF. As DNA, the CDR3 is TGTGCCAGCAGCCCCAGGACTAGGAGCGACTCAGATACGCAGTATTTT.

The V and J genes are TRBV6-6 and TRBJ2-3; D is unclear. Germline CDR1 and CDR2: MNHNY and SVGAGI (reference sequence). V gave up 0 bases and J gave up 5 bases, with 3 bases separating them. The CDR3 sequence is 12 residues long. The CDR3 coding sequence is TGTGCCAGCAGTTACTCGATAGATACGCAGTATTTT. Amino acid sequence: CASSYSIDTQYF.

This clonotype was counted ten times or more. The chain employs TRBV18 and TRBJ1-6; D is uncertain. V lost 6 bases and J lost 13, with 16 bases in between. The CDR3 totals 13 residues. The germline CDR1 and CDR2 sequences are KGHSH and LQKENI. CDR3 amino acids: CASSPGTERPLHF. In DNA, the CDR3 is TGTGCCAGCTCCCCCGGTACCGAGAGGCCCCTCCACTTT.

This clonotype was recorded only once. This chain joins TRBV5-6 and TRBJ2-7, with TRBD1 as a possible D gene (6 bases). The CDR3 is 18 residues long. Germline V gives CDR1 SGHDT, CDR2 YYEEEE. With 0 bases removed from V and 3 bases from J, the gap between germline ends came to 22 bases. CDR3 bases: TGTGCCAGCAGCTTGGATCCCGCCTCTTACATGACAGGCTACGAGCAGTACTTC. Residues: CASSLDPASYMTGYEQYF.

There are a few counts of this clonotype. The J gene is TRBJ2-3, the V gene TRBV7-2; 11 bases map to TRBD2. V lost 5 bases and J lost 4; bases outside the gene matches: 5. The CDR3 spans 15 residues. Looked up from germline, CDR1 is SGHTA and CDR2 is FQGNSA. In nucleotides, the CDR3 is TGTGCCAGCAGCCAGGGACTAGCGGATTCAGATACGCAGTATTTT. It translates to CASSQGLADSDTQYF.

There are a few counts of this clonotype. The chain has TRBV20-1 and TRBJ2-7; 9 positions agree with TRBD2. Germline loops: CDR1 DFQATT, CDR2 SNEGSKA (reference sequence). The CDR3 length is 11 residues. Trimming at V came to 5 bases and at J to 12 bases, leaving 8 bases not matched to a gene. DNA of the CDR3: TGCAGTGCTCCCCTAGCGGGAAACTGGTACTTC. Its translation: CSAPLAGNWYF.